These 8 T cell receptor beta chains were all obtained from the same sample, sequenced in a study of beta chain features in type 1 diabetes. The whole isolated RNA underwent reverse transcription, so sequencing captured expressed TCRB transcripts. Profiled with immunoSEQ multiplex PCR; TCRdb holds only in-frame clones, not every one. The sample carries about 150,000 clones, approximately 12% recorded once. Source material: central memory CD4+ T cells from blood. The receptor source for this set is a man between 18 and 35 years old in good health.

This clone was picked up many times. This chain connects TRBV6-1 to TRBJ2-4; D unresolved. CDR1 and CDR2 (germline): MNHNS, SASEGT. This CDR3 region has 15 residues. V lost 4 bases and J 0 bases, leaving 10 bases between the germline ends. The CDR3 DNA reads TGTGCCAGCAGTGGTTTGGGATTAGCCAAAAACATTCAGTACTTC. This codes for CASSGLGLAKNIQYF.

The rearrangement uses TRBV9 and TRBJ2-1; D is perhaps TRBD2 (6 bases). V lost 5 bases, J lost 3 bases, and 15 bases lay in between. This CDR3 is 15 amino acids long. Per germline, CDR1 SGDLS and CDR2 YYNGEE. The DNA for the CDR3 is TGTGCCAGCAGGGACGGACCGGAGGGCTACAATGAGCAGTTCTTC. Its translation: CASRDGPEGYNEQFF.

V usage is TRBV11-2 and J usage is TRBJ2-5; D is unclear. This CDR3 spans 15 amino acids. V gave up 2 bases and J gave up 0 bases, with 10 bases separating them. The germline V gene has CDR1 SGHAT and CDR2 FQNNGV. The CDR3: CASSLSQPYQETQYF. In nucleotides, the CDR3 is TGTGCCAGCAGCTTATCCCAGCCGTACCAAGAGACCCAGTACTTC.

This clone came up a few times. The chain recombines TRBV7-6 with TRBJ2-3, with a tentative D call TRBD1 (6 bases). V lost 5 bases and J lost 3, with 21 bases in between. Per the germline V gene, CDR1 is SGHVS and CDR2 is FNYEAQ. The CDR3 contains 17 residues. This chain's CDR3 is CASSQALPGQMTDTQYF. The CDR3 nucleotides read TGTGCCAGCAGCCAAGCCCTGCCGGGACAAATGACAGATACGCAGTATTTT.

Many counts were recorded for this clone. V is TRBV10-3 and J is TRBJ2-1; a possible D gene is TRBD2 (6 bases). V was shortened by 3 bases and J by 0 bases, with 15 bases between the two germline ends. Germline V CDR1 and CDR2: ENHRY, SYGVKD. The CDR3 extends over 17 amino acids. The CDR3 DNA reads as TGTGCCATCAGTGAACGGCGGGGAGCCAGCTCCTACAATGAGCAGTTCTTC. This encodes CAISERRGASSYNEQFF.

The chain links TRBV27 to TRBJ2-3; 9 bases line up with TRBD1. This CDR3 is built from 15 residues. Germline V gene data show CDR1 as MNHEY and CDR2 as SMNVEV (reference sequence). The V gene end was trimmed by 2 bases and the J gene end by 1 base; junction bases not matched to a gene: 1. CDR3 DNA: TGTGCCAGCAGTTTACGGACAGGGGGCACAGATACGCAGTATTTT. Encoded protein: CASSLRTGGTDTQYF.

This clone was detected only a few times. The chain employs TRBV9 and TRBJ2-1; the D is unclear. V was cut by 1 base and J by 6 bases, with 2 bases left in between. Germline V lookup: CDR1 SGDLS, CDR2 YYNGEE. This CDR3 region has 11 residues. The CDR3 sequence is CASSVTNEQFF. In DNA form, the CDR3 reads TGTGCCAGCAGCGTAACCAATGAGCAGTTCTTC. The variable domain in full, completed from reference TRBV9 and TRBJ2-1, reads DSGVTQTPKHLITATGQRVTLRCSPRSGDLSVYWYQQSLDQGLQFLIQYYNGEERAKGNILERFSAQQFPDLHSELNLSSLELGDSALYFCASSVTNEQFFGPGTRLTVL.

Points on this clone: An end of the junction differs from the germline gene, which may be a read error. The chain uses TRBV7-9 and TRBJ1-3; D possibly corresponds to TRBD1 (5 bases). The CDR3 loop spans 13 amino acids. Germline loops: CDR1 SEHNR, CDR2 FQNEAQ (reference sequence). The CDR3 protein is CASGLNSGNTIYF. In DNA form, the CDR3 reads TGTGCCAGCGGCTTAAATTCAGGGAACACCATATATTTT.